This T cell receptor beta chain was obtained from a study of cytomegalovirus exposure and HLA in healthy donors. Study-level results: The study had only CMV serostatus as immune exposure information. Per a later analysis, HLA-associated TCR beta chains showed more clonal expansion than other, equally common TCR beta chains. Cytomegalovirus association was assigned to over 150 TCR beta chains.

The PCR used 60 Vbeta and 13 Jbeta primers. The method was immunoSEQ multiplex PCR; TCRdb's version includes in-frame clones alone and lacks a portion of them. This sample yields 90,000 or so clones, of which over 70% are seen a single time; approximately 29% belongs to the top ten. The germline V gene encodes CDR1 SGHDN and CDR2 FVKESK. This CDR3 is built from 13 residues. V lost 8 bases, J lost 4 bases, and 2 bases stayed unmatched. This clone was counted between two and nine times. As yet, its antigen is unknown. This clonotype was obtained from a man over 45 in good health and CMV-seropositive. The sequencing sample was made of PBMCs. The chain joins TRBV14 to TRBJ2-6, with 7 nucleotides matching TRBD1. CDR3 region: CASSQGGANVLTF. The CDR3 nucleotides are TGTGCCAGCTCACAGGGGGGGGCCAACGTCCTGACTTTC.